Shown below are 25 T cell receptor beta chains from a single sample sequenced in a study of OX40 agonist ivuxolimab in advanced cancers. Library construction relied on the immunoSEQ multiplex PCR assay. Sourced from immuneACCESS, this table was stored by TCRdb with only in-frame sequences that have V and J called. A share of the clones is absent; for the studies checked, an unresolved V gene accounts for under half, and the remainder has no known explanation. This sample is represented by about 32,000 clones; roughly 84% of them were singletons. The top ten clonotypes cover approximately 21% of the sample. The material sequenced was CD4+ or CD8+ T cells sorted from blood, taken in a trial of the OX40 agonist ivuxolimab. The receptors were gathered from an adult with an advanced solid tumor such as melanoma, head and neck, liver or kidney cancer.

The V gene is TRBV27, the J gene TRBJ2-3, with 12 bases aligning to TRBD2. This CDR3 comprises 16 residues. Germline V gene data show CDR1 as MNHEY and CDR2 as SMNVEV (reference sequence). V dropped 3 bases and J dropped 6; count of bases not matched to a gene: 7. The CDR3 is CASSFTSGGPGDTQYF. The CDR3 DNA follows: TGTGCCAGCAGTTTCACTAGCGGGGGGCCAGGGGATACGCAGTATTTT.

This clone was observed once. The chain recombines TRBV15 with TRBJ2-2; D might be TRBD1 (5 bases). V was cut by 0 bases and J by 1 base, with 15 bases left in between. This CDR3 has 18 amino acids. Germline V gene lookup returns CDR1 LNHNV and CDR2 YYDKDF (reference sequence). In DNA form, the CDR3 reads TGTGCCACCAGCAGAGATCGCAGGGAAAGCTTGAACACCGGGGAGCTGTTTTTT. It yields the protein CATSRDRRESLNTGELFF.

V usage is TRBV27 and J usage is TRBJ2-5; maybe TRBD2 (5 bases). V lost 4 bases to trimming and J lost 4 bases, with 13 bases between them. Per germline, CDR1 MNHEY and CDR2 SMNVEV (reference sequence). The CDR3 runs to 14 residues. The CDR3 is CASSYGVDAETQYF. DNA of the CDR3: TGTGCCAGCAGTTACGGGGTGGATGCAGAGACCCAGTACTTC.

The J gene is TRBJ1-5, the V gene TRBV6-5; possibly TRBD1 for D (6 bases). V lost 5 bases and J 8 bases, leaving 16 bases between the germline ends. There are 14 residues in the CDR3. The germline V gene encodes CDR1 MNHEY and CDR2 SVGAGI. DNA of the CDR3: TGTGCCAGCAGTACAGGGAAGGGCTGGGAGCCCCAGCATTTT. Translation gives CASSTGKGWEPQHF.

This sequence joins TRBV5-4 and TRBJ2-1; D remains unclear. The CDR3 consists of 12 residues. The ends were cut back, 1 base at V and 5 bases at J, with 4 bases in the middle. Germline values: CDR1 SGHNT, CDR2 YYREEE (reference sequence). The CDR3 bases are TGTGCCAGCAGCTTGTTAAACAATGAGCAGTTCTTC. It codes for CASSLLNNEQFF.

Concerning this clone itself: Germline and junction disagree at one end, which may indicate a read error. V and J are TRBV5-5 and TRBJ2-5; 10 bases match TRBD2. The CDR3 covers 15 residues. Germline V CDR1 and CDR2: SGHKS, YYEKEE (reference sequence). CDR3 DNA: TGCGCCAGCAGCCAAGAGCGGGGGGGCCAAGAGACCCAGTACTTC. Residues: CASSQERGGQETQYF.

CDR3 protein: CASSMTGHTGNTIYF. CDR3 sequence (DNA): TGTGCCAGCAGCATGACGGGACATACTGGAAACACCATATATTTT. J is TRBJ1-3 and V is TRBV5-5, with D maybe TRBD1 (6 bases). The CDR3 totals 15 residues. Germline V gene lookup returns CDR1 SGHKS and CDR2 YYEKEE (reference sequence). V lost 4 bases and J 2 bases, leaving 13 bases between the germline ends.

The chain links TRBV7-2 to TRBJ2-1; D unresolved. Germline CDR1 is SGHTA and CDR2 is FQGNSA. The V end lost 1 base, the J end lost 1 base, and 2 bases lay between the germline ends. The CDR3 is made up of 13 amino acids. CDR3 bases: TGTGCCAGCAGCTTAGTGTCCTACAATGAGCAGTTCTTC. This gives the protein CASSLVSYNEQFF.

This sequence joins TRBV2 and TRBJ1-2; possible D gene TRBD1, 5 bases. The germline CDR1 and CDR2 sequences are SNHLY and FYNNEI. Trimming stripped 7 bases from V and 10 bases from J, with 13 bases between. The CDR3 spans 11 residues. DNA of the CDR3: TGTGCCAGCATTACGGGGGACCCCTACACCTTC. It specifies CASITGDPYTF.

V and J are TRBV4-3 and TRBJ2-3, with 11 bases that match TRBD2. This CDR3 is built from 15 residues. The V and J ends lost 1 base and 4 bases, in that order; junction bases with no gene match: 1. CDR1 is LGHNA and CDR2 is YSLEER in the germline V gene. The CDR3 loop is CASSQASGGPDTQYF. The CDR3 coding sequence is TGCGCCAGCAGCCAAGCTAGCGGGGGGCCAGATACGCAGTATTTT.

This clone was detected only once. The V gene is TRBV11-1, the J gene TRBJ1-3; D remains ambiguous. The germline V gene has CDR1 SGHAT and CDR2 FQDESV (reference sequence). The CDR3 has 14 residues. Deletions cut 3 bases from V and 4 bases from J, with 10 bases between. CDR3 protein: CASSFGGYGNTIYF. The CDR3, as DNA: TGTGCCAGCAGCTTTGGTGGGTACGGAAACACCATATATTTT.

This rearrangement joins TRBV4-2 to TRBJ2-7, with D uncertain. Trimming cost V 1 base and J 5 bases, with 12 bases left between them. The CDR3 sequence is 14 residues long. From germline, CDR1 is LGHNA and CDR2 YNFKEQ. The CDR3 DNA reads as TGTGCCAGCAGCCAAGCCCCCCCTGGAAACGAGCAGTACTTC. The encoded protein is CASSQAPPGNEQYF.

V usage is TRBV13 and J usage is TRBJ1-2; 7 bases are shared with TRBD1. Germline V CDR1 and CDR2: PRHDT, FYEKMQ (reference sequence). This CDR3 comprises 14 residues. Unmatched junction bases numbered 8, after V lost 6 bases and J lost 4 bases. This chain's CDR3 is CASSRGGSFYGYTF. CDR3 DNA sequence: TGTGCCAGCAGTCGAGGGGGCTCCTTCTATGGCTACACCTTC.

Only a few counts were recorded for this clone. The chain employs TRBV6-1 and TRBJ1-3; no reliable D call. The CDR3 length is 17 residues. Trimming pared 0 bases from V and 0 bases from J, leaving 12 bases between. CDR1 is MNHNS, CDR2 SASEGT, per germline. Here the CDR3 DNA reads TGTGCCAGCAGTGAAGCGGAGTGGAGCCCCTCTGGAAACACCATATATTTT. This sequence encodes CASSEAEWSPSGNTIYF.

This clone was seen only a few times. Here the CDR3 reads CASSPEESSGNTIYF. For the CDR3, the DNA is TGTGCCAGCAGTCCGGAGGAGAGCTCTGGAAACACCATATATTTT. The chain has TRBV28 and TRBJ1-3; D is unresolved. The V gene lost 5 bases and the J gene lost 0 bases, with 11 bases spanning the gap. The CDR3 sequence is 15 residues long. Germline V gene sequence: CDR1 MDHEN, CDR2 SYDVKM.

As to this clone: A junction boundary mismatches the germline segment, possibly from a read error. CDR3 sequence reads: CATRRGDVEFF. CDR3 in DNA: TGTGCCACCCGAAGGGGCGATGTTGAGTTTTTC. This rearrangement joins TRBV27 to TRBJ1-2, with D tentatively TRBD1 (5 bases). The CDR3 is 11 amino acids. Germline lookup yields CDR1 MNHEY and CDR2 SMNVEV (reference sequence).

The genes are TRBV2 and TRBJ1-1, with a possible D match to TRBD1 (5 bases). The CDR3 covers 14 residues. Per the germline V gene, CDR1 is SNHLY and CDR2 is FYNNEI. V was clipped by 5 bases and J by 1 base, with 11 bases between them. This chain's CDR3 is CASSPRTTNTEAFF. In DNA, the CDR3 is TGTGCCAGCAGTCCAAGGACAACGAACACTGAAGCTTTCTTT.

The V gene is TRBV7-9, the J gene TRBJ2-3; 12 nucleotides line up with TRBD2. From germline, CDR1 is SEHNR and CDR2 FQNEAQ (reference sequence). The CDR3 runs to 16 residues. V lost 3 bases and J lost 5; bases outside the gene matches: 6. The CDR3 sequence: CASSFPTSGSGDTQYF. The CDR3 DNA follows: TGTGCCAGCAGCTTCCCGACTAGCGGGAGTGGAGATACGCAGTATTTT.

This clone was observed a single time. V is TRBV27 and J is TRBJ1-2; unclear D gene. The CDR3 covers 11 residues. In germline, CDR1 is MNHEY, CDR2 SMNVEV (reference sequence). The ends were cut back, 4 bases at V and 14 bases at J, with 14 bases in the middle. The CDR3 nucleotides read TGTGCCAGCAGTTCCGGGAGTCCTTTTACCTTC. It encodes CASSSGSPFTF.

The chain couples TRBV6-1 to TRBJ1-1; D perhaps matches TRBD1 (6 bases). V was shortened by 0 bases and J by 0 bases, with 11 bases between the two germline ends. CDR1 and CDR2 from the germline V gene are MNHNS and SASEGT. The CDR3 spans 16 residues. CDR3 in amino acids: CASSEARGALNTEAFF. The CDR3 nucleotides read TGTGCCAGCAGTGAAGCCCGGGGGGCGCTGAACACTGAAGCTTTCTTT.

The V and J genes are TRBV7-9 and TRBJ2-4, with D unclear. Trimming took 1 base from V and 2 from J, leaving 6 bases between them. The germline V gene has CDR1 SEHNR and CDR2 FQNEAQ (reference sequence). The CDR3 length is 14 residues. CDR3: CASSLGGSKNIQYF. The CDR3 coding sequence is TGTGCCAGCAGCTTAGGGGGTTCCAAAAACATTCAGTACTTC.

The chain couples TRBV27 to TRBJ2-2, with a tentative D call TRBD1 (5 bases). The CDR3 contains 12 residues. CDR1 MNHEY and CDR2 SMNVEV come from the germline V gene (reference sequence). Trimming took off 5 bases at V and 4 bases at J, with 5 bases between the two ends. Written as DNA, the CDR3 is TGTGCCAGCAGTCAGGGCACCGGGGAGCTGTTTTTT. Its protein is CASSQGTGELFF.

The V and J genes are TRBV7-3 and TRBJ2-5, with a tentative D call TRBD1 (6 bases). Trimming pared 1 base from V and 4 bases from J, leaving 13 bases between. The CDR3 has 15 residues. The germline gives CDR1 SGHTA, CDR2 FQGTGA. The DNA of the CDR3 is TGTGCCAGCAGCTTAAGGGGGCAGGGGTCAGAGACCCAGTACTTC. Its protein product is CASSLRGQGSETQYF.

This chain uses TRBV9 with TRBJ2-3, with 10 bases aligning to TRBD2. The CDR3 contains 14 residues. V dropped 4 bases and J dropped 7; count of bases not matched to a gene: 6. CDR1 is SGDLS, CDR2 YYNGEE, per germline. The CDR3 region is CASSPGLADHTQYF. CDR3 nucleotides: TGTGCCAGCAGCCCCGGACTAGCGGATCATACGCAGTATTTT.

The gene calls are TRBV5-1 and TRBJ2-3, with D perhaps TRBD2 (7 bases). The CDR3 spans 14 residues. The ends were cut back, 3 bases at V and 5 bases at J, with 13 bases in the middle. Germline V CDR1 and CDR2: SGHRS, YFSETQ. The CDR3 here is CASSSGEGLDTQYF. Here the CDR3 DNA reads TGCGCCAGCAGCTCAGGGGAGGGATTAGATACGCAGTATTTT.